The clone carrying this T cell receptor beta chain was observed a handful of times. No antigen is known for it. TCRdb reprocessed the 5' RACE reads via MiXCR and lists one record per CDR3 protein. The data hold fewer than 450,000 distinct CDR3 sequences, with 9% to 10% observed a single time. These data originate in a study of identical twins. The study's findings and limits: Twins shared out-of-frame alpha sequences with excess low generation probability.

V was clipped by 5 bases and J by 5 bases, with 17 bases between them. The CDR3 runs 15 residues. Per germline, CDR1 WNHNN and CDR2 SYGVQD (reference sequence). The receptor comes from a woman aged 50 to 65 in good health. The chain links TRBV10-1 to TRBJ2-3; D may be TRBD2 (6 bases). The sequencing sample was made of naive T cells sorted from blood. The CDR3 is CASSPGTPPGDTQYF. The DNA for the CDR3 is TGCGCCAGCAGTCCCGGGACTCCCCCGGGAGATACGCAGTATTTT.